These T cell receptor beta chains were read from a single sample in a study of OX40 agonist ivuxolimab in advanced cancers. Produced via immunoSEQ multiplex PCR; TCRdb's table is partial and in-frame only. The data hold 55,000 to 75,000 clones, with 80% observed a single time. Here the sequenced sample was CD4+ or CD8+ T cells sorted from blood, taken in a trial of the OX40 agonist ivuxolimab. These TCRs come from an adult with an advanced solid tumor such as melanoma, head and neck, liver or kidney cancer. The CDR3 runs from the conserved cysteine through the conserved F or W. Fields, in order: CDR3 DNA, CDR3 protein, clone size, D gene, J gene, V gene, CDR3 length. The D gene is left open where the match is weak. For some rows the clone size is stated as once, few or many, or as a class when expanded; others skip it.

CDR3nt: TGTGCCAGCAGCTATGGCCGGGGGCGGGACACAGATACGCAGTATTTT
CDR3aa: CASSYGRGRDTDTQYF
abundance: .
d_gene: .
j_gene: TRBJ2-3
v_gene: TRBV7-2
len: 16

CDR3nt: TGTGCCAGCAGCTGGGTAGGGGCCCTGAACACTGAAGCTTTCTTT
CDR3aa: CASSWVGALNTEAFF
abundance: .
d_gene: .
j_gene: TRBJ1-1
v_gene: TRBV5-6
len: 15

CDR3nt: TGCGCCAGCAGCTCCCGGAAGAACACCGGGGAGCTGTTTTTT
CDR3aa: CASSSRKNTGELFF
abundance: few
d_gene: .
j_gene: TRBJ2-2
v_gene: TRBV5-1
len: 14

CDR3nt: TGTGCCAGCAGCTCGGGCGGAGGTGAAAAACTGTTTTTT
CDR3aa: CASSSGGGEKLFF
abundance: .
d_gene: .
j_gene: TRBJ1-4
v_gene: TRBV7-2
len: 13

CDR3nt: TGTGCCAGCAGGGGACAGCCTTCCCCCTACGAGCAGTACTTC
CDR3aa: CASRGQPSPYEQYF
abundance: few
d_gene: TRBD1
j_gene: TRBJ2-7
v_gene: TRBV28
len: 14

CDR3nt: TGTGCCAGCAGTCCTTCGATCGGGAGATCGGATACGCAGTATTTT
CDR3aa: CASSPSIGRSDTQYF
abundance: .
d_gene: .
j_gene: TRBJ2-3
v_gene: TRBV27
len: 15

CDR3nt: TGTGCCAGCAGCGAAGTTAGGAACACCGGGGAGCTGTTTTTT
CDR3aa: CASSEVRNTGELFF
abundance: .
d_gene: .
j_gene: TRBJ2-2
v_gene: TRBV2
len: 14

CDR3nt: TGTGCCAGCAGCTTAAGGCTCATGGGGGGGATGAACACTGAAGCTTTCTTT
CDR3aa: CASSLRLMGGMNTEAFF
abundance: .
d_gene: .
j_gene: TRBJ1-1
v_gene: TRBV7-9
len: 17

CDR3nt: TGTGCCAGTAGTATAGACAGGGATCAGCCCCAGCATTTT
CDR3aa: CASSIDRDQPQHF
abundance: .
d_gene: .
j_gene: TRBJ1-5
v_gene: TRBV19
len: 13

CDR3nt: TGCGCCAGCGGGGCTAGCGGGGGGGCCGATGAGCAGTTCTTC
CDR3aa: CASGASGGADEQFF
abundance: .
d_gene: TRBD2
j_gene: TRBJ2-1
v_gene: TRBV5-1
len: 14

CDR3nt: TGCGCCAGCAGCCAGGCAGCAAACTATGGCTACACCTTC
CDR3aa: CASSQAANYGYTF
abundance: .
d_gene: .
j_gene: TRBJ1-2
v_gene: TRBV4-1
len: 13

CDR3nt: TGTGCCAGCAGCTTCGCTAGCGGGGGCACCTACAATGAGCAGTTCTTC
CDR3aa: CASSFASGGTYNEQFF
abundance: .
d_gene: TRBD2
j_gene: TRBJ2-1
v_gene: TRBV7-2
len: 16

CDR3nt: TGTGCCAGTAGTATCCTAGCGGCTAACAATGAGCAGTTCTTC
CDR3aa: CASSILAANNEQFF
abundance: .
d_gene: TRBD2
j_gene: TRBJ2-1
v_gene: TRBV19
len: 14

CDR3nt: TGTGCCAGCAGCCAATCGGGACAGGGGGATCAGCCCCAGCATTTT
CDR3aa: CASSQSGQGDQPQHF
abundance: .
d_gene: TRBD1
j_gene: TRBJ1-5
v_gene: TRBV5-8
len: 15

CDR3nt: TGTGCCAGCAGTCTCACAGGGAGCACAGATACGCAGTATTTT
CDR3aa: CASSLTGSTDTQYF
abundance: .
d_gene: .
j_gene: TRBJ2-3
v_gene: TRBV28
len: 14

CDR3nt: TGTGCCAGCAGCGTAGGGCAGGGCGGCTACACCTTC
CDR3aa: CASSVGQGGYTF
abundance: .
d_gene: .
j_gene: TRBJ1-2
v_gene: TRBV9
len: 12

CDR3nt: TGTGCCAGCAGCTTGTTAGGGCGACAGGAAGAGACCCAGTACTTC
CDR3aa: CASSLLGRQEETQYF
abundance: .
d_gene: .
j_gene: TRBJ2-5
v_gene: TRBV5-4
len: 15

CDR3nt: TGTGCCAGCAGATCAGGACTGTCCTACGAGCAGTACTTC
CDR3aa: CASRSGLSYEQYF
abundance: .
d_gene: .
j_gene: TRBJ2-7
v_gene: TRBV28
len: 13

CDR3nt: TGTGCCAGCAGCAACCATGTGATATCTCCCAATGAGCAGTTCTTC
CDR3aa: CASSNHVISPNEQFF
abundance: .
d_gene: .
j_gene: TRBJ2-1
v_gene: TRBV9
len: 15

CDR3nt: TGTGCCATCAGTGAGAAGGGAAGTGAAAAACTGTTTTTT
CDR3aa: CAISEKGSEKLFF
abundance: .
d_gene: .
j_gene: TRBJ1-4
v_gene: TRBV10-3
len: 13

CDR3nt: TGTGCCAGCAGTTTGGTCGGGGACCCGAGCTCCTACAATGAGCAGTTCTTC
CDR3aa: CASSLVGDPSSYNEQFF
abundance: .
d_gene: .
j_gene: TRBJ2-1
v_gene: TRBV28
len: 17

CDR3nt: TGTGCCAGCAGTCTCAGGGGTCAGACACCCCTCCACTTT
CDR3aa: CASSLRGQTPLHF
abundance: .
d_gene: .
j_gene: TRBJ1-6
v_gene: TRBV27
len: 13

CDR3nt: TGTGCCAGCTCACCAAACAGGGGGGAAGACTATGGCTACACCTTC
CDR3aa: CASSPNRGEDYGYTF
abundance: few
d_gene: TRBD1
j_gene: TRBJ1-2
v_gene: TRBV18
len: 15

CDR3nt: TGTGCCAGCAGTTCGGGGGGGGCCGCATCTTCCTACGAGCAGTACTTC
CDR3aa: CASSSGGAASSYEQYF
abundance: .
d_gene: TRBD2
j_gene: TRBJ2-7
v_gene: TRBV28
len: 16

CDR3nt: TGTGCCAGTAGTCCATTTTCCGGGACACCGTACGAGCAGTACTTC
CDR3aa: CASSPFSGTPYEQYF
abundance: few
d_gene: .
j_gene: TRBJ2-7
v_gene: TRBV19
len: 15

CDR3nt: TGTGCCAGTAGTCCGACAGGTCAAGTACTTAATTCACCCCTCCACTTT
CDR3aa: CASSPTGQVLNSPLHF
abundance: .
d_gene: .
j_gene: TRBJ1-6
v_gene: TRBV19
len: 16

CDR3nt: TGTGCCAGCAGTAATACAGGGCCTGGGGCCAACGTCCTGACTTTC
CDR3aa: CASSNTGPGANVLTF
abundance: .
d_gene: .
j_gene: TRBJ2-6
v_gene: TRBV6-5
len: 15

CDR3nt: TGCGCCAGCAGCCAAGAACCGGGTGTGGGGGCCGAGCAGTACTTC
CDR3aa: CASSQEPGVGAEQYF
abundance: .
d_gene: .
j_gene: TRBJ2-7
v_gene: TRBV4-1
len: 15

CDR3nt: TGTGCCAGCAGTGAATTGGGGACAGGTGCTTTAAACATTCAGTACTTC
CDR3aa: CASSELGTGALNIQYF
abundance: .
d_gene: TRBD1
j_gene: TRBJ2-4
v_gene: TRBV25-1
len: 16

CDR3nt: TGTGCCACCTCGGCTAGCGGGTCCTACAATGAGCAGTTCTTC
CDR3aa: CATSASGSYNEQFF
abundance: .
d_gene: TRBD2
j_gene: TRBJ2-1
v_gene: TRBV19
len: 14

CDR3nt: TGTGCCAGCGGACTGACACCGAACTACGAGCAGTACTTC
CDR3aa: CASGLTPNYEQYF
abundance: .
d_gene: .
j_gene: TRBJ2-7
v_gene: TRBV28
len: 13

CDR3nt: TGTGCCAGCAGGGTTGGACAGGGCTATGGCTACACCTTC
CDR3aa: CASRVGQGYGYTF
abundance: .
d_gene: TRBD1
j_gene: TRBJ1-2
v_gene: TRBV6-1
len: 13

CDR3nt: TGCAGCGTGCGGGACAGTTGGTACGAGCAGTACTTC
CDR3aa: CSVRDSWYEQYF
abundance: few
d_gene: .
j_gene: TRBJ2-7
v_gene: TRBV29-1
len: 12

CDR3nt: TGTGCCAGCAGTGATCCAGGAATGGGGGAGACCCAGTACTTC
CDR3aa: CASSDPGMGETQYF
abundance: .
d_gene: .
j_gene: TRBJ2-5
v_gene: TRBV6-1
len: 14

CDR3nt: TGTGCCAGCAGCTTAACGGCAGGGGGCGGAGGCCCAGATACGCAGTATTTT
CDR3aa: CASSLTAGGGGPDTQYF
abundance: .
d_gene: TRBD1
j_gene: TRBJ2-3
v_gene: TRBV7-8
len: 17

CDR3nt: TGTGCCAGCAGAGTTAGCACAGATACGCAGTATTTT
CDR3aa: CASRVSTDTQYF
abundance: .
d_gene: .
j_gene: TRBJ2-3
v_gene: TRBV5-4
len: 12

CDR3nt: TGCAGCGTTGAGCACAGGGCTATATATGGCTACACCTTC
CDR3aa: CSVEHRAIYGYTF
abundance: .
d_gene: .
j_gene: TRBJ1-2
v_gene: TRBV29-1
len: 13

CDR3nt: TGTGCCAGTAGACTGACTAGCGGGGGGGCCTACAATGAGCAGTTCTTC
CDR3aa: CASRLTSGGAYNEQFF
abundance: .
d_gene: TRBD2
j_gene: TRBJ2-1
v_gene: TRBV19
len: 16

CDR3nt: TGTGCCAGCAGTTTATTTGGGGGGAACACTGAAGCTTTCTTT
CDR3aa: CASSLFGGNTEAFF
abundance: .
d_gene: .
j_gene: TRBJ1-1
v_gene: TRBV27
len: 14

CDR3nt: TGTGCCAGCAGCCCCGGAACCGGGACAGGGTTCACAGATACGCAGTATTTT
CDR3aa: CASSPGTGTGFTDTQYF
abundance: .
d_gene: TRBD1
j_gene: TRBJ2-3
v_gene: TRBV7-2
len: 17

CDR3nt: TGTGCCAGTAGTATCGCGGGAGGGACAGATACGCAGTATTTT
CDR3aa: CASSIAGGTDTQYF
abundance: .
d_gene: TRBD2
j_gene: TRBJ2-3
v_gene: TRBV19
len: 14

CDR3nt: TGTGCCGCTGGGGGGGCCTATGGCTACACCTTC
CDR3aa: CAAGGAYGYTF
abundance: .
d_gene: .
j_gene: TRBJ1-2
v_gene: TRBV6-5
len: 11

CDR3nt: TGTGCCAGTAGTATAGAAACAGGGGACTATGGCTACACCTTC
CDR3aa: CASSIETGDYGYTF
abundance: .
d_gene: TRBD1
j_gene: TRBJ1-2
v_gene: TRBV19
len: 14

CDR3nt: TGTGCCAGCTCACCTGCGAGCCCCGGTAATTCACCCCTCCACTTT
CDR3aa: CASSPASPGNSPLHF
abundance: .
d_gene: .
j_gene: TRBJ1-6
v_gene: TRBV18
len: 15

CDR3nt: TGTGCCAGCAGCGTCGGGGGCAGTTTATCCGAAAAACTGTTTTTT
CDR3aa: CASSVGGSLSEKLFF
abundance: few
d_gene: .
j_gene: TRBJ1-4
v_gene: TRBV7-2
len: 15

CDR3nt: TGTGCCAGCAGTGCCCAGGGGAGCTCTGGAAACACCATATATTTT
CDR3aa: CASSAQGSSGNTIYF
abundance: .
d_gene: .
j_gene: TRBJ1-3
v_gene: TRBV6-1
len: 15

CDR3nt: TGCAGTGCTAGAGATCAAAACACCATATATTTT
CDR3aa: CSARDQNTIYF
abundance: many
d_gene: .
j_gene: TRBJ1-3
v_gene: TRBV20-1
len: 11

CDR3nt: TGTGCCAGCAGCGAGCGACTAGAGAATGAGCAGTTCTTC
CDR3aa: CASSERLENEQFF
abundance: .
d_gene: .
j_gene: TRBJ2-1
v_gene: TRBV9
len: 13

CDR3nt: TGTGCCAGCAGCTTAGACCTGCGCCTCTCCTACGAGCAGTACTTC
CDR3aa: CASSLDLRLSYEQYF
abundance: .
d_gene: .
j_gene: TRBJ2-7
v_gene: TRBV7-2
len: 15

CDR3nt: TGTGCCAGCAGCCTCCGGGCCCTCGGGGGGGAGCTGTTTTTT
CDR3aa: CASSLRALGGELFF
abundance: once
d_gene: .
j_gene: TRBJ2-2
v_gene: TRBV7-9
len: 14

CDR3nt: TGTGCCAGTAGTACAAGTAGCTCCTACAATGAGCAGTTCTTC
CDR3aa: CASSTSSSYNEQFF
abundance: .
d_gene: .
j_gene: TRBJ2-1
v_gene: TRBV19
len: 14

CDR3nt: TGTGCCAGCAGCCCAACCGGGACTAGTTCAGAGACCCAGTACTTC
CDR3aa: CASSPTGTSSETQYF
abundance: .
d_gene: TRBD2
j_gene: TRBJ2-5
v_gene: TRBV7-3
len: 15

CDR3nt: TGTGCCAGCAGCCGATCAGCGGGGAGCATAGAAAAACTGTTTTTT
CDR3aa: CASSRSAGSIEKLFF
abundance: .
d_gene: .
j_gene: TRBJ1-4
v_gene: TRBV2
len: 15

CDR3nt: TGTGCCAGCCGCCTAGCGGGAGGGCCTCCAGATACGCAGTATTTT
CDR3aa: CASRLAGGPPDTQYF
abundance: .
d_gene: TRBD2
j_gene: TRBJ2-3
v_gene: TRBV6-5
len: 15

CDR3nt: TGTGCCAGCAGCTTAAATAAGTGGGGGTCGCTCAATGAGCAGTTCTTC
CDR3aa: CASSLNKWGSLNEQFF
abundance: .
d_gene: .
j_gene: TRBJ2-1
v_gene: TRBV7-3
len: 16

CDR3nt: TGTGCCAGCAGTTGGTCCAGCGATAGGGAGACCCAGTACTTC
CDR3aa: CASSWSSDRETQYF
abundance: .
d_gene: .
j_gene: TRBJ2-5
v_gene: TRBV2
len: 14

CDR3nt: TGTGCCAGCAGCATGGGACTAGCGGGGGGGATTGCAGATACGCAGTATTTT
CDR3aa: CASSMGLAGGIADTQYF
abundance: .
d_gene: TRBD2
j_gene: TRBJ2-3
v_gene: TRBV5-4
len: 17

CDR3nt: TGCGCCAGCAGCTACGGTAATTCACCCCTCCACTTT
CDR3aa: CASSYGNSPLHF
abundance: few
d_gene: .
j_gene: TRBJ1-6
v_gene: TRBV5-1
len: 12

CDR3nt: TGTGCCAGCAGTAGCACTGGGACATTCGGTGGCTACACCTTC
CDR3aa: CASSSTGTFGGYTF
abundance: once
d_gene: .
j_gene: TRBJ1-2
v_gene: TRBV27
len: 14